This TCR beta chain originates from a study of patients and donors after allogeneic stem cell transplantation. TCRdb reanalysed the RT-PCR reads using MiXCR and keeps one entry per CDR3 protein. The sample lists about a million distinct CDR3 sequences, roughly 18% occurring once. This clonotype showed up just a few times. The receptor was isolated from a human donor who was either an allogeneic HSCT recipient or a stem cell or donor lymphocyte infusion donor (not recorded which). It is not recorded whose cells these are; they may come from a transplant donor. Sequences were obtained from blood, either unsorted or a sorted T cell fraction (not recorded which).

CDR3 DNA sequence: TGTGCCATCAGTGACCCCCAGGGGGCCTATGGCTACACCTTC. This gives the protein CAISDPQGAYGYTF. The chain combines TRBV10-3 with TRBJ1-2; 8 bases fit TRBD1. Germline V gives CDR1 ENHRY, CDR2 SYGVKD. This CDR3 contains 14 residues. Losses at the gene ends were 3 bases for V and 4 bases for J; bases not matched to a gene: 4.